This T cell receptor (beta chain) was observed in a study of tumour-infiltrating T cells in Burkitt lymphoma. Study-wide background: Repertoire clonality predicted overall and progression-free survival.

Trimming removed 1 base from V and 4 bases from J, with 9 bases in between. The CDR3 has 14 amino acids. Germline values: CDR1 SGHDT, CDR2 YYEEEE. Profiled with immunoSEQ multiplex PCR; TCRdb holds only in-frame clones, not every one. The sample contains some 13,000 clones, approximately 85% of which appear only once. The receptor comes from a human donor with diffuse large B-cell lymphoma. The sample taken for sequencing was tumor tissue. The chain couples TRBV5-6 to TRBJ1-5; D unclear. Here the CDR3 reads CASSLSGANQPQHF. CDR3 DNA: TGTGCCAGCAGCTTGTCGGGTGCGAATCAGCCCCAGCATTTT.